This TCR beta chain was identified during a study of cytomegalovirus exposure and HLA in healthy donors. Primers for the PCR totalled 60 Vbeta and 13 Jbeta. Some clones are missing from TCRdb's copy, which holds only in-frame ones; the method was immunoSEQ multiplex PCR. This table has some 130,000 clones, approximately 80% appearing once. The receptor's source is a man in his forties in good health and CMV-seronegative. The specimen was PBMCs.

The DNA of the CDR3 is TGTGCCAGCAGCTTGGGGGCGGTGAGCTACAATGAGCAGTTCTTC. It translates to CASSLGAVSYNEQFF. The V gene is TRBV11-2, the J gene TRBJ2-1, with D possibly matching TRBD1 (6 bases). CDR1 is SGHAT, CDR2 FQNNGV, per germline. The CDR3 spans 15 residues. Between the trimmed V and J ends, which lost 3 bases and 3 bases, there was a span of 12 bases.